The TCR beta chain described here comes from a study of blood T cells in healthy people across ages. Findings and limits, study-wide: Percentage of naive T cells showed a strong correlation with TCR beta diversity. When set beside aged donors, long-lived donors presented more naive CD4+ cells and higher diversity.

This clonotype showed up just once. Its antigen is still unknown. The germline CDR1 and CDR2 sequences are MNHEY and SMNVEV (reference sequence). Trimming took off 5 bases at V and 3 bases at J, with 10 bases between the two ends. CDR3 length equals 13 residues. Using a J-beta primer mix together with a sample-barcoded 5' primer, a second PCR was run for roughly 6 to 12 cycles. Each TCR beta cDNA got a 12-nucleotide random molecular identifier. Each CDR3 protein gets one entry after TCRdb re-called the 5' RACE reads with MiXCR. The sample lists some 710,000 distinct CDR3 sequences, approximately 21% seen once, with 20% to 25% in the top ten.

Material for sequencing was blood. The chain carries TRBV27 and TRBJ1-2; possible D gene TRBD1, 6 bases. The sequence came from a man in his 70s in good health. The CDR3 bases are TGTGCCAGCAGTCGGACAGCACACTATGGCTACACCTTC. It encodes CASSRTAHYGYTF.